This entry concerns a single TCR beta chain. Its antigen is currently unknown. Quantitative molecular-barcoded 5'-RACE generated the TCR beta libraries. One entry per CDR3 protein results from TCRdb running MiXCR on the 5' RACE reads. The table records 400,000 or so distinct CDR3 sequences, roughly 26% of them present only once. These data are taken from a study of CD8 T cells in ankylosing spondylitis. There are 14 residues in the CDR3. The V end was cut by 4 bases, the J end by 6 bases, with 14 bases between. Looked up from germline, CDR1 is LGHDT and CDR2 is YNNKEL (reference sequence). Whole-study findings and limits: A CD8+ phenotype characterized the disease-linked clones, which were relatively rare in peripheral blood. In reactive arthritis synovial fluid and blood, some motif variants had been reported before. For ankylosing spondylitis blood, a TCR beta motif of eight or nine highly homologous variants appeared characteristic. In ankylosing spondylitis patients, matched synovial fluid reportedly showed significant enrichment of disease-linked clones.

This sequence originates from a male donor with ankylosing spondylitis. V gene TRBV3-1 combines with J gene TRBJ2-3; D may be TRBD1 (5 bases). Sequencing was performed on blood, either unsorted or a sorted T cell fraction (not recorded which). Here the CDR3 DNA reads TGTGCCAGCAGCCGAGAGTACTGGGGCGATACGCAGTATTTT. The encoded protein is CASSREYWGDTQYF.